This T cell receptor (beta chain) was recorded in a study of prognosis after radiotherapy for stage I lung cancer. Node-negative status on CT and PET/CT applied to all patients, none having prior chemotherapy, radiotherapy or other malignancies. Genomic DNA provided the template from which TCR beta CDR3 was amplified by two-round multiplex PCR. Primers were specific to each TRBV and TRBJ gene in first-round PCR. TCRdb re-derived calls from the multiplex PCR reads in MiXCR, one entry per CDR3 protein. The sample contains roughly 38,000 distinct CDR3 sequences, around 22% of which appear only once. This clonotype occurred once. This CDR3 has 15 amino acids. Unmatched junction bases numbered 8, after V lost 7 bases and J lost 4 bases. Germline V CDR1 and CDR2: DFQATT, SNEGSKA (reference sequence).

The source of this sequence is a donor of 50 years or more with non-small cell lung cancer. The source was PBMCs, collected before or after stereotactic body radiation therapy (not recorded which). The rearrangement joins TRBV20-1 to TRBJ2-3; 13 bases are shared with TRBD2. The CDR3 nucleotides are TGCAGTGTTGGACCGGGACTAGCGGGATCAGATACGCAGTATTTT. The encoded protein is CSVGPGLAGSDTQYF.